This section outlines one T cell receptor (beta chain) sequence together with its context. Its antigen remains unidentified. The input lacks base qualities; no much larger clone sits a single base away. V loses 4 bases, J loses 3 bases, and the germline ends lie 7 bases apart. From its cysteine to its phenylalanine, the CDR3 spans 13 amino acids. Here the CDR3 DNA is all that survives: 39 bases in frame from base 1. The germline V gene yields MDHEN for CDR1 and SYDVKM for CDR2. Genomic DNA was isolated from the sorted cells so that the TCRbeta CDR3 region could be sequenced. TCRbeta CDR3 regions were sequenced using the immunoSEQ Assay. Drawn from immuneACCESS, this table holds only the in-frame rearrangements with V and J called that TCRdb kept. Clones are partly lost; checked studies trace under half to an unresolved V gene and leave the rest unexplained. Here the sample has under 80,000 clones; approximately 86% occur a single time. The top ten clonotypes cover over 0.6% of the sample.

The sample originates from a study of OX40 agonist ivuxolimab in advanced cancers. Regarding the research as a whole: The costimulatory receptor OX40 (CD134) was targeted by ivuxolimab, a fully human IgG2 agonistic monoclonal antibody. Intravenous ivuxolimab was administered to patients every 2 weeks at six dose levels: 0.01, 0.1, 0.3, 1.5, 3 and 10 mg/kg. Of the 50 or so patients in dose escalation, about 20 had hepatocellular carcinoma, approximately 15 had melanoma, 9 had renal cell carcinoma and 9 had head and neck cancer. In the dose-escalation cohort, more than 75% of patients were male, and the mean age was roughly 60 years, with a range of about 23 to 90. Prior anti-PD-1, anti-PD-L1 or anti-CTLA-4 therapy was permitted, and approximately 42% of dose-escalation patients had received checkpoint inhibitors. Partial responses occurred in three dose-escalation patients: two with cutaneous melanoma and one with hepatocellular carcinoma. The purpose of peripheral TCRbeta sequencing was to test whether ivuxolimab changed TCR sequence diversity and led to clonal T-cell expansion. The monotherapy dose-escalation portion (N of about 52 patients) of the phase I ivuxolimab trial is reported in the paper.

The paper's findings and limits, for the study overall: Low levels of normalized T-cell clonal expansion were also shown by some nonresponding patients. After ivuxolimab, CD8+ T cells had more expanded clones than CD4+ T cells on average. At doses of 0.1 to 3.0 mg/kg, clonal expansion of both CD4+ and CD8+ blood T cells was observed from baseline to week 6. Partial responders in the 0.1-3.0 mg/kg groups had among the lowest normalized peripheral clonal expansion, especially among CD8+ T cells. The antigen specificity of the peripheral T cells that underwent clonal expansion was not determined.

The trial excluded patients who had a history of autoimmune disease or were on systemic immunosuppression. In every dose cohort, peripheral blood was drawn for TCR sequencing at baseline, cycle 4 day 1, and cycle 7 day 1. The samples were taken from a phase I, first-in-human, multicenter, open-label dose-escalation trial of ivuxolimab. Adults with locally advanced or metastatic melanoma, renal cell, hepatocellular, or head and neck squamous cell carcinoma were enrolled in the trial. Before TCR sequencing, CD4+ T cells and CD8+ T cells from peripheral blood were sorted into separate populations. This specimen was CD4+ or CD8+ T cells sorted from blood, taken in a trial of the OX40 agonist ivuxolimab. The chain joins TRBV28 to TRBJ2-1; the D gene is possibly TRBD2, with 5 bases matching. The clonotype was recovered from an adult with an advanced solid tumor such as melanoma, head and neck, liver or kidney cancer. Here is the DNA: TGTGCCAGCAGTTGGGGAGACTACAATGAGCAGTTCTTC. Its protein reads: CASSWGDYNEQFF.